These 27 T cell receptor beta chains came from one sample sequenced in a study of post-analysis software for immune sequencing data. Whole-study results and caveats: Included in a set of five TRBV segments more frequent in patients than controls were TRBV5-6, TRBV5-1 and TRBV20-1.

cDNA libraries for TCR beta contained unique molecular identifiers. From the PCR reads, TCRdb called clonotypes with MiXCR, one entry per CDR3 protein. This table holds around 400,000 distinct CDR3 sequences, 30% to 45% found once. Their antigen targets remain unknown. The sequenced material came from blood. All receptors derive from a girl aged 2 to 10 with multiple sclerosis.

This chain connects TRBV20-1 to TRBJ2-4; no firm D call. Trimming shortened V by 8 bases and J by 0 bases, and 11 bases separated the two germline ends. CDR1 is DFQATT, CDR2 SNEGSKA, per germline (reference sequence). The CDR3 is 13 amino acids. CDR3 nucleotide sequence: TGCAGTCCCGAAACTTTAGCCAAAAACATTCAGTACTTC. It yields the protein CSPETLAKNIQYF.

CDR3: CSAPLSTGKYF. DNA for the CDR3: TGCAGTGCCCCGCTGTCCACAGGCAAGTACTTC. The rearrangement joins TRBV20-1 to TRBJ2-5; tentatively, D is TRBD1 (5 bases). Germline V gene sequence: CDR1 DFQATT, CDR2 SNEGSKA (reference sequence). The CDR3 spans 11 residues. The germline V and J ends were trimmed by 6 bases and 12 bases, with 17 bases remaining between them.

The chain combines TRBV27 with TRBJ2-4; 7 bases are shared with TRBD1. The DNA end favors TRBJ2-7, so the J call may be wrong. CDR1 is MNHEY, CDR2 SMNVEV, per germline (reference sequence). This CDR3 is 15 amino acids long. CDR3 nucleotide sequence: TGTGCCAGCAGTTTAGAACAGGGGCGCAGCTACGAGCAGTACTTC. Protein product: CASSLEQGRSYEQYF.

J is TRBJ1-1 and V is TRBV11-2; a possible D gene is TRBD1 (6 bases). V lost 5 bases to trimming and J lost 6 bases, with 22 bases between them. Germline V lookup: CDR1 SGHAT, CDR2 FQNNGV. The CDR3 has 16 amino acids. This CDR3 reads CASSPGAPGEWAEAFF. The CDR3 DNA reads as TGTGCCAGCAGCCCGGGGGCCCCAGGGGAGTGGGCTGAAGCTTTCTTT.

This clonotype was observed a handful of times. The chain employs TRBV21-1 and TRBJ2-1; no check of the table's D call, TRBD1, against the DNA was made. TRBV21-1 is flagged as a pseudogene. This CDR3 region has 14 residues. CDR3 coding DNA: TGTGCCAGCAGCGCATCAACAGGGGAAGCGGAGCAGTTCTTC. It is translated as CASSASTGEAEQFF.

Worth noting for this clonotype: This may be a read error, as it is one base from a much larger clone. This chain connects TRBV7-2 to TRBJ2-7; D call uncertain. Germline CDR1 is SGHTA and CDR2 is FQGNSA. The CDR3 has 12 amino acids. The germline V and J ends were trimmed by 6 bases and 7 bases, with 13 bases remaining between them. The chain's CDR3 is CASRGMRNEQYF. In DNA form, the CDR3 reads TGTGCCAGCAGGGGGATGCGGAATGAGCAGTACTTC.

The J gene is TRBJ1-1, the V gene TRBV6-6; D gene ambiguous. The CDR3 sequence is 13 residues long. V was cut by 6 bases and J by 5 bases, with 13 bases left in between. Germline CDR1 MNHNY, CDR2 SVGAGI (reference sequence). The CDR3 is CASSHGRGTEAFF. The CDR3 region has the DNA TGTGCCAGCAGCCACGGACGGGGTACTGAAGCTTTCTTT.

The chain couples TRBV7-8 to TRBJ1-5; 8 bases agree with TRBD1. The CDR3 contains 16 residues. The V segment lost 1 base and the J segment 6 bases; nucleotides outside the gene matches: 8. In germline, CDR1 is SGHVS, CDR2 FQNEAQ. Written as DNA, the CDR3 is TGTGCCAGCAGCTTAGGGGGGACAGGTCTTAGTCAGCCCCAGCATTTT. Its protein is CASSLGGTGLSQPQHF. Full variable domain (missing parts from reference TRBV7-8 and TRBJ1-5): GAGVSQSPRYKVAKRGQDVALRCDPISGHVSLFWYQQALGQGPEFLTYFQNEAQLDKSGLPSDRFFAERPEGSVSTLKIQRTQQEDSAVYLCASSLGGTGLSQPQHFGDGTRLSIL.

The rearrangement joins TRBV15 to TRBJ2-1; D possibly corresponds to TRBD2 (5 bases). Germline V gives CDR1 LNHNV, CDR2 YYDKDF (reference sequence). With 6 bases removed from V and 2 bases from J, the gap between germline ends came to 14 bases. This CDR3 is built from 15 residues. CDR3: CATRKGGFPYNEQFF. The CDR3 coding sequence is TGTGCCACCAGGAAAGGCGGGTTCCCCTACAATGAGCAGTTCTTC.

The gene calls are TRBV7-2 and TRBJ2-7; 12 nucleotides align to TRBD2. Germline V lookup: CDR1 SGHTA, CDR2 FQGNSA. The junction had 3 bases not matched to a gene; V was cut back by 4 bases and J by 2 bases. The CDR3 has 15 residues. CDR3 in DNA: TGTGCCAGCAGCTCTAGGACTAGCGGGACCTACGAGCAGTACTTC. Translation gives CASSSRTSGTYEQYF. Variable domain in full (rest from reference TRBV7-2 and TRBJ2-7): GAGVSQSPSNKVTEKGKDVELRCDPISGHTALYWYRQSLGQGLEFLIYFQGNSAPDKSGLPSDRFSAERTGGSVSTLTIQRTQQEDSAVYLCASSSRTSGTYEQYFGPGTRLTVT.

This chain uses TRBV5-5 with TRBJ1-5; D is possibly TRBD1 (6 bases). Germline CDR1 reads SGHKS; CDR2 reads YYEKEE (reference sequence). The CDR3 length is 15 residues. V was clipped by 0 bases and J by 5 bases, with 12 bases between them. CDR3 amino acids: CASSLEDRSDQPQHF. The CDR3 nucleotides read TGTGCCAGCAGCTTGGAGGACAGATCCGATCAGCCCCAGCATTTT. The full variable domain, its missing parts supplied by reference TRBV5-5 and TRBJ1-5, is DAGVTQSPTHLIKTRGQQVTLRCSPISGHKSVSWYQQVLGQGPQFIFQYYEKEERGRGNFPDRFSARQFPNYSSELNVNALLLGDSALYLCASSLEDRSDQPQHFGDGTRLSIL.

This clonotype was observed a few times. Relative to the germline gene, one junction end is altered; a read error may explain this. This chain uses TRBV7-2 with TRBJ2-3, with D maybe TRBD1 (5 bases). Per the germline V gene, CDR1 is SGHTA and CDR2 is FQGNSA. CDR3 length equals 14 residues. The CDR3 nucleotides read TGTGTCAGCAGCTTAAATTTCAGGGCAGATACGCAGTATTTT. Its protein product is CVSSLNFRADTQYF.

The gene calls are TRBV7-2 and TRBJ1-1; 7 bases are shared with TRBD1. Looked up from germline, CDR1 is SGHTA and CDR2 is FQGNSA. With V trimmed by 1 base and J by 4 bases, 6 bases remained unmatched. The CDR3 is made up of 15 amino acids. CDR3 DNA: TGTGCCAGCAGCTTAGAAAGACAGGGAGGCACTGAAGCTTTCTTT. It yields the protein CASSLERQGGTEAFF.

This clonotype was counted a single time. The V gene is TRBV7-9, the J gene TRBJ2-7; D is possibly TRBD1 or TRBD2 (5 bases each). Germline assignment: CDR1 SEHNR and CDR2 FQNEAQ (reference sequence). The length of the CDR3 is 15 residues. The V and J ends lost 0 bases and 2 bases respectively, with 11 bases between them. CDR3 region: CASSLAGVGTYEQYF. The CDR3 region has the DNA TGTGCCAGCAGCTTAGCGGGGGTTGGCACCTACGAGCAGTACTTC.

V is TRBV18 and J is TRBJ2-1; 12 bases line up with TRBD2. Germline loops: CDR1 KGHSH, CDR2 LQKENI. V shed 3 bases and J 4 bases; nucleotides not matched to a gene: 10. The CDR3 runs 18 residues. CDR3: CASSPAGLAGGRYNEQFF. In DNA, the CDR3 is TGTGCCAGCTCACCCGCCGGGCTAGCGGGAGGGCGATACAATGAGCAGTTCTTC.

A few counts support this clonotype. The rearrangement joins TRBV5-4 to TRBJ2-1, with a weak D call TRBD2 (5 bases). The CDR3 covers 15 residues. Looked up from germline, CDR1 is SGHNT and CDR2 is YYREEE (reference sequence). Trimming took 5 bases from V and 0 from J, leaving 12 bases between them. CDR3 sequence (DNA): TGTGCCAGCAGTGGACTCTTTAGCTCCTACAATGAGCAGTTCTTC. Translated: CASSGLFSSYNEQFF.

The sample holds a few counts of this clonotype. This chain connects TRBV7-2 to TRBJ2-1, with D tentatively TRBD1 (6 bases). The germline gives CDR1 SGHTA, CDR2 FQGNSA. The CDR3 contains 15 residues. V dropped 3 bases and J dropped 5 bases, with 14 bases sitting between them. The CDR3 coding sequence is TGTGCCAGCAGCTTGGCTGCCGGGACAAACAATGAGCAGTTCTTC. The encoded protein is CASSLAAGTNNEQFF.

V is TRBV4-1 and J is TRBJ2-5, with D perhaps matching TRBD2 (6 bases). Trimming pared 1 base from V and 0 bases from J, leaving 12 bases between. This CDR3 is built from 16 residues. CDR1 is MGHRA, CDR2 YSYEKL, per germline. The CDR3 nucleotides read TGCGCCAGCAGCCAAGTGGCGGGGCTATACCAAGAGACCCAGTACTTC. This sequence encodes CASSQVAGLYQETQYF.

This clonotype was picked up a small number of times. The chain recombines TRBV7-8 with TRBJ2-5; 10 bases fit TRBD2. The V gene's germline CDR1 is SGHVS and CDR2 FQNEAQ. The CDR3 covers 13 residues. The trim removed 5 bases at V and 8 bases at J, leaving 5 bases unmatched. The CDR3 DNA sequence: TGTGCCAGCAGCCTCGGGACTAGCGACACCCAGTACTTC. This translates into CASSLGTSDTQYF.

This clonotype occurred a few times. The chain links TRBV12-3 or TRBV12-4 to TRBJ1-1; D may be TRBD1 (6 bases). V dropped 4 bases and J dropped 1 base, with 16 bases sitting between them. The CDR3 totals 16 residues. In DNA form, the CDR3 reads TGTGCCAGCAGTTCCGGGAGTTGGGGGGCGAACACTGAAGCTTTCTTT. Translation gives CASSSGSWGANTEAFF.

The chain couples TRBV19 to TRBJ1-2, with 10 bases fitting TRBD1. This CDR3 region has 14 residues. Germline V lookup: CDR1 LNHDA, CDR2 SQIVND (reference sequence). V was pared by 5 bases and J by 6 bases, with 6 bases of the junction left unmatched. CDR3 DNA: TGTGCCAGTAGTTTTCCGGGACAGGGGCATGGCTACACCTTC. Translated, it gives CASSFPGQGHGYTF.

This clonotype was seen more than once but under ten times. The V call is TRBV6-2 or TRBV6-3, the J call TRBJ2-1; tentative D call: TRBD1 (5 bases). The germline V gene has CDR1 MNHEY and CDR2 SVGEGT. This CDR3 spans 14 amino acids. V was clipped by 3 bases and J by 6 bases, with 12 bases between them. The DNA for the CDR3 is TGTGCCAGCAGTTATCGGGCGACAGCCAATGAGCAGTTCTTC. Translating gives CASSYRATANEQFF.

The chain links TRBV2 to TRBJ2-7; 8 bases match TRBD1. Per germline, CDR1 SNHLY and CDR2 FYNNEI. This CDR3 region has 14 residues. V lost 6 bases to trimming and J lost 1 base; unmatched junction nucleotides: 5. CDR3 in DNA: TGTGCCAGCAGGGAACAGGGGGAGTCCTACGAGCAGTACTTC. It codes for CASREQGESYEQYF.

J is TRBJ2-3 and V is TRBV7-2; D gene ambiguous. The CDR3 extends over 13 amino acids. Germline V gene lookup returns CDR1 SGHTA and CDR2 FQGNSA. The V end lost 10 bases, the J end lost 6 bases, and 17 bases lay between the germline ends. For the CDR3, the DNA is TGTGCCACCGAAGCAGGCCCATCTGATACGCAGTATTTT. This codes for CATEAGPSDTQYF.

This clonotype turned up a few times. V usage is TRBV5-1 and J usage is TRBJ2-1; no definite D call. There are 16 residues in the CDR3. Per germline, CDR1 SGHRS and CDR2 YFSETQ. V was cut by 1 base and J by 0 bases, with 11 bases left in between. CDR3: CASSLRQHGSYNEQFF. Here the CDR3 DNA reads TGCGCCAGCAGCTTGCGGCAACATGGCTCCTACAATGAGCAGTTCTTC.

This clonotype was seen only a few times. This sequence joins TRBV3-1 and TRBJ2-7; 9 nucleotides line up with TRBD1. This CDR3 region has 15 residues. V lost 3 bases, J lost 5 bases, and 8 bases stayed unmatched. Germline V lookup: CDR1 LGHDT, CDR2 YNNKEL (reference sequence). The DNA for the CDR3 is TGTGCCAGCAGCCAGGGGACAGGGTTCGCCCACGAGCAGTACTTC. Translating gives CASSQGTGFAHEQYF.

This clonotype appeared a few times. The chain couples TRBV18 to TRBJ1-1; a weak D match, TRBD1 (6 bases). CDR3 length: 15 amino acids. The germline V and J ends were trimmed by 2 bases and 0 bases, with 10 bases remaining between them. CDR1 KGHSH and CDR2 LQKENI come from the germline V gene. CDR3 sequence: CASSPLQGVNTEAFF. In DNA form, the CDR3 reads TGTGCCAGCTCACCATTACAGGGAGTGAACACTGAAGCTTTCTTT.